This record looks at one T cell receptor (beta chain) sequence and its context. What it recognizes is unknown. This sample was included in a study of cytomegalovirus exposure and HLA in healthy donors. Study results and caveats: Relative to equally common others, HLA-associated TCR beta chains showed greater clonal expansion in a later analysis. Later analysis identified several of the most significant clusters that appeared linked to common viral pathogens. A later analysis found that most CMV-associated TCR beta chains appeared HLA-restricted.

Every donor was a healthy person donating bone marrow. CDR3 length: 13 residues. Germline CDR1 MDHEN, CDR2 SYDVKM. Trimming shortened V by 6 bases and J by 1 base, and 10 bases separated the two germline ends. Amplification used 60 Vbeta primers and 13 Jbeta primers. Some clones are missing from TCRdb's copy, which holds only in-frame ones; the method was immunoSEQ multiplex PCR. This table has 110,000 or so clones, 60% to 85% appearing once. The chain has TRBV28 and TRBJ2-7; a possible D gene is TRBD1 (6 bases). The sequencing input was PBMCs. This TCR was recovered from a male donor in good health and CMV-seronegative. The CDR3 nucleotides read TGTGCCAGCAGAAGACAGGATTCCTACGAGCAGTACTTC. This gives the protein CASRRQDSYEQYF.